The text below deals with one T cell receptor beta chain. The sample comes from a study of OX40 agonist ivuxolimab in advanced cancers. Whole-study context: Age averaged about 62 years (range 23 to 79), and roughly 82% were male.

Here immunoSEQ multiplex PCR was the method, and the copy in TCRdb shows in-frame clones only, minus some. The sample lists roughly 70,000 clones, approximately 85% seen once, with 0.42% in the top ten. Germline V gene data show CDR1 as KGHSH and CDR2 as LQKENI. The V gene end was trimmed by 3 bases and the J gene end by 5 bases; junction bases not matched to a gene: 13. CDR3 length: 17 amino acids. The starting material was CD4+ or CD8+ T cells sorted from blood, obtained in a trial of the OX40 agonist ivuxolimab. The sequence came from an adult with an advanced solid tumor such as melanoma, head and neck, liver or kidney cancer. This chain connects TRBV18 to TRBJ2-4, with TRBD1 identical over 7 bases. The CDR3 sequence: CASSPRMTGMRQNIQYF. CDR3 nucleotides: TGTGCCAGCTCACCCAGAATGACAGGGATGAGGCAAAACATTCAGTACTTC.